This T cell receptor beta chain appears in the sequencing data of a study of blood T cell repertoires in COVID-19. Study-level information: PBMCs, B-cell-depleted T cells, or T cells were the source of the cDNA or gDNA that made up the material.

Clones were read by immunoSEQ multiplex PCR, and TCRdb kept only the in-frame ones, dropping some. The repertoire has approximately 270,000 clones, roughly nine tenths of them found once; the top ten carry approximately 10%. The V gene end was trimmed by 4 bases and the J gene end by 1 base; junction bases not matched to a gene: 8. Germline lookup yields CDR1 MGHRA and CDR2 YSYEKL. CDR3 length equals 16 residues. The sample comprised peripheral blood. This chain uses TRBV4-1 with TRBJ1-1; 8 positions match TRBD1. The receptor's source is a man aged 40-50 years with active or convalescent COVID-19. The CDR3 region is CASSPGTGYRNTEAFF. In nucleotides, the CDR3 is TGCGCCAGCAGCCCCGGGACAGGCTATAGGAACACTGAAGCTTTCTTT.